A selection of T cell receptor beta chains follows, all from one sample in a study of blood T cell repertoires in COVID-19. This table comes from immunoSEQ multiplex PCR, and its TCRdb copy is limited to in-frame clones, with some not included. The data show around 150,000 clones, with approximately 83% seen just once and roughly 3.3% held by the top ten. Sequenced: peripheral blood. The receptors originated from a man in his sixties or seventies with acute or convalescent COVID-19. Both conserved end residues are part of each CDR3. Each record gives: CDR3 protein, CDR3 DNA, D gene, J gene, clone size, V gene. D genes are given only for firm matches. The size entry is marked missing in some rows and otherwise reads once, few, many or a size class.

CASSEYGLAGLKTQYF TGTGCCAGCAGTGAATACGGACTAGCGGGATTAAAGACCCAGTACTTC TRBD2 TRBJ2-5 once TRBV25-1
CASSLGRGTDTQYF TGCGCCAGCAGCTTGGGGAGGGGCACAGATACGCAGTATTTT - TRBJ2-3 - TRBV5-1
CASSLYRGQETQYF TGTGCCAGCAGTCTTTACAGGGGGCAGGAGACCCAGTACTTC TRBD1 TRBJ2-5 few TRBV6-5
CASSQVKGGYEQYF TGTGCCAGCAGCCAAGTGAAAGGGGGATACGAGCAGTACTTC - TRBJ2-7 - TRBV3-1/TRBV3-2
CATSRDGGGNSPLHF TGTGCCACCAGCAGAGATGGGGGGGGTAATTCACCCCTCCACTTT - TRBJ1-6 - TRBV15
CASSEMGGRQFF TGTGCCAGCAGTGAAATGGGGGGTCGGCAGTTCTTC - TRBJ2-1 - TRBV6-1
CASGRDTGELFF TGTGCCAGCGGGCGAGACACCGGGGAGCTGTTTTTT - TRBJ2-2 - TRBV27
CASSEARQSNQPQHF TGTGCCAGCAGTGAAGCCAGGCAGAGCAATCAGCCCCAGCATTTT - TRBJ1-5 - TRBV2
CASSTGPRSDTGELFF TGCGCCAGCAGCACTGGTCCCCGGAGTGACACCGGGGAGCTGTTTTTT - TRBJ2-2 - TRBV5-1
CASSEGRNSPLHF TGTGCCAGCAGTGAGGGGAGGAATTCACCCCTCCACTTT - TRBJ1-6 - TRBV6-4
CASSSPDLAGYQETQYF TGTGCCAGCAGCTCACCCGACCTAGCGGGGTATCAAGAGACCCAGTACTTC TRBD2 TRBJ2-5 - TRBV7-3
CASSPNDRDNEQFF TGTGCTAGCAGCCCCAACGACAGGGACAATGAGCAGTTCTTC TRBD1 TRBJ2-1 - TRBV7-7
CASSSGTSGYNEQFF TGTGCCAGTAGTAGTGGGACTAGCGGATACAATGAGCAGTTCTTC TRBD2 TRBJ2-1 - TRBV19
CASSLRLAGSNEQFF TGTGCCAGCAGCTTAAGGCTAGCGGGAAGCAATGAGCAGTTCTTC TRBD2 TRBJ2-1 - TRBV7-8
CASSVAAGGPPDTQYF TGTGCCAGCAGCGTAGCGGCGGGAGGGCCCCCAGATACGCAGTATTTT TRBD2 TRBJ2-3 - TRBV9
CASRRSGSVADTQYF TGTGCCAGCAGACGCAGCGGGAGCGTTGCAGATACGCAGTATTTT TRBD2 TRBJ2-3 - TRBV27
CASSPPTGMGTEAFF TGTGCCAGCAGTCCCCCGACAGGGATGGGCACTGAAGCTTTCTTT TRBD1 TRBJ1-1 once TRBV28
CASSRDRGQGEQYF TGTGCCAGCAGCCGGGACAGGGGGCAGGGCGAGCAGTACTTC TRBD1 TRBJ2-7 - TRBV5-4
CATSAPGGSTTEQFF TGTGCCACCAGTGCCCCGGGGGGGTCGACAACTGAGCAGTTCTTC TRBD2 TRBJ2-1 - TRBV24-1
CASSSPERSLNTEAFF TGTGCCAGCAGCTCCCCCGAACGGTCACTGAACACTGAAGCTTTCTTT - TRBJ1-1 - TRBV7-8
CASSELTGGTGELFF TGTGCCAGCAGTGAATTGACAGGGGGGACCGGGGAGCTGTTTTTT TRBD1 TRBJ2-2 - TRBV2
CASSLGTAGGPDTQYF TGTGCCAGCAGCTTAGGAACAGCGGGAGGGCCGGATACGCAGTATTTT TRBD2 TRBJ2-3 - TRBV11-2
CASSRRWDTSYEQYF TGTGCCAGCAGTCGTCGGTGGGACACCAGCTACGAGCAGTACTTC - TRBJ2-7 - TRBV27
CASSPGLAGIAKNIQYF TGTGCCAGCAGCCCGGGACTAGCGGGGATAGCCAAAAACATTCAGTACTTC TRBD2 TRBJ2-4 once TRBV9
CASSYSPRGEKYF TGTGCCAGCAGTTACTCGCCCAGGGGGGAGAAATACTTC - TRBJ2-7 - TRBV6-2/TRBV6-3
CATHRDRGISTGELFF TGTGCCACCCACCGGGACAGGGGAATAAGCACCGGGGAGCTGTTTTTT TRBD1 TRBJ2-2 - TRBV15
CASSREETQYF TGTGCCAGCAGTCGCGAGGAGACCCAGTACTTC - TRBJ2-5 - TRBV6-5
CATSDPGLAGLNTGELFF TGTGCCACCAGTGACCCGGGACTAGCGGGGTTGAACACCGGGGAGCTGTTTTTT TRBD2 TRBJ2-2 - TRBV24-1
CASRGTTGSNQPQHF TGTGCCAGCAGGGGGACCACAGGGAGCAATCAGCCCCAGCATTTT - TRBJ1-5 - TRBV6-5
CASSLGRYQPQHF TGTGCCAGCAGCTTAGGCAGGTATCAGCCCCAGCATTTT - TRBJ1-5 - TRBV5-6
CATSRDQTGSGEQYF TGTGCCACCAGCAGAGACCAGACAGGCTCAGGGGAGCAGTACTTC - TRBJ2-7 - TRBV15
CASSWTSGSISYEQYF TGTGCCAGCAGTTGGACTAGCGGGAGCATCTCCTACGAGCAGTACTTC TRBD2 TRBJ2-7 once TRBV28
CASSLRQGQGYTF TGTGCCAGCAGTTTAAGACAGGGACAGGGCTACACCTTC TRBD1 TRBJ1-2 - TRBV12-3/TRBV12-4
CASSLGVTSEQYF TGCGCCAGCAGCTTGGGGGTGACTAGTGAGCAGTACTTC - TRBJ2-7 - TRBV5-1
CASSRANYGYTF TGTGCCAGCAGTCGAGCTAACTATGGCTACACCTTC - TRBJ1-2 - TRBV28
CAWSGAGGQYF TGTGCCTGGAGTGGGGCAGGGGGACAGTACTTC TRBD1 TRBJ2-7 - TRBV30
CASGGLAGGPGEQYF TGTGCCAGCGGAGGACTAGCGGGAGGGCCGGGTGAGCAGTACTTC TRBD2 TRBJ2-7 - TRBV6-5